This section outlines one T cell receptor beta chain sequence together with its context. Method: immunoSEQ multiplex PCR; TCRdb's copy keeps in-frame clones and lacks some. This table has 850,000 to 1,100,000 clones, 60% to 80% appearing once. The sample comes from a study of shared clonotypes between healthy human individuals. This sequence was found in a man aged 18-30 years in good health. Some clones in this sample may be carry-over from other donors' samples. Material for sequencing was memory CD4+ T cells from PBMCs. Subset meaning: CD45RA-negative fraction.

The chain's CDR3 is CASSFPKGGMNTEAFF. CDR3 sequence (DNA): TGCGCCAGCAGCTTTCCGAAGGGGGGGATGAACACTGAAGCTTTCTTT. The J gene is TRBJ1-1, the V gene TRBV5-1; TRBD1 is a possible D gene (6 bases). V lost 2 bases, J lost 0 bases, and 14 bases lay in between. This CDR3 has 16 residues. The V gene's germline CDR1 is SGHRS and CDR2 YFSETQ.